The 29 T cell receptor beta chains listed next were all sequenced from one sample in a study of Ad26.COV2.S vaccination and SARS-CoV-2 variants. Treatment: around 19 received Ad26.COV2.S at low or high dose, single or two shots; about 5 received placebo; per-sample allocation not given. Sample collection was performed on day 63 after the first vaccine or placebo injection. Generated by immunoSEQ multiplex PCR, the TCRdb table keeps only in-frame clones and is missing some. This table has approximately 410,000 clones, approximately 88% appearing once. The material was peripheral blood, obtained in a trial of Ad26.COV2.S vaccine versus placebo. All receptors come from a person between 18 and 60 years old who received the Ad26.COV2.S COVID-19 vaccine or a placebo.

The V gene is TRBV6-2 or TRBV6-3, the J gene TRBJ1-6; D is perhaps TRBD1 (5 bases). This CDR3 is 15 amino acids long. V lost 2 bases, J lost 8 bases, and 13 bases lay in between. The germline CDR1 and CDR2 sequences are MNHEY and SVGEGT. The CDR3 sequence: CASSYVGQGDSPLHF. CDR3 bases: TGTGCCAGCAGTTACGTTGGGCAGGGTGATTCACCCCTCCACTTT.

The rearrangement uses TRBV6-6 and TRBJ2-5; TRBD1 aligns across 8 bases. J was trimmed by 2 bases and V by 2 bases; bases with no gene match: 7. This CDR3 comprises 16 residues. Germline V gene data show CDR1 as MNHNY and CDR2 as SVGAGI (reference sequence). Written as DNA, the CDR3 is TGTGCCAGCAGTTACCGGACAGGGCCCCCACAAGAGACCCAGTACTTC. Protein product: CASSYRTGPPQETQYF.

V and J are TRBV9 and TRBJ2-5; TRBD2 matches 7 bases. This CDR3 has 13 residues. Germline loops: CDR1 SGDLS, CDR2 YYNGEE. The V and J ends lost 4 bases and 5 bases, in that order; junction bases with no gene match: 5. The CDR3 protein is CASSSTGGETQYF. The CDR3 bases are TGTGCCAGCAGCTCGACCGGGGGGGAGACCCAGTACTTC.

This chain joins TRBV19 and TRBJ2-1; D is possibly TRBD1 or TRBD2 (5 bases each). This CDR3 region has 15 residues. In germline, CDR1 is LNHDA, CDR2 SQIVND (reference sequence). V dropped 2 bases and J dropped 3 bases, with 11 bases sitting between them. CDR3 sequence (DNA): TGTGCCAGTAGTATATCACGGGGCCTCTACAATGAGCAGTTCTTC. This gives the protein CASSISRGLYNEQFF.

The rearrangement uses TRBV5-1 and TRBJ2-2, with 8 bases lining up with TRBD1. After removal of 2 bases from V and 6 bases from J, the junction contained 12 bases not matched to a gene. The germline V gene has CDR1 SGHRS and CDR2 YFSETQ. This CDR3 is 17 amino acids long. Here the CDR3 reads CASSFLGQGEIAGELFF. The CDR3 coding sequence is TGCGCCAGCAGCTTCCTCGGACAGGGAGAAATCGCCGGGGAGCTGTTTTTT.

J is TRBJ2-3 and V is TRBV5-1, with 8 positions matching TRBD1. The CDR3 is 15 amino acids. Looked up from germline, CDR1 is SGHRS and CDR2 is YFSETQ. V lost 7 bases, J lost 6 bases, and 13 bases stayed unmatched. The CDR3 nucleotides read TGCGCCAGCGATCCAGTCAGGGGGCACGTGGATACGCAGTATTTT. Amino acid sequence: CASDPVRGHVDTQYF.

V usage is TRBV9 and J usage is TRBJ2-5, with TRBD2 matching 8 bases. Germline-derived CDR1 and CDR2 are SGDLS and YYNGEE. The junction had 2 bases not matched to a gene; V was cut back by 0 bases and J by 1 base. The CDR3 contains 15 residues. The chain's CDR3 is CASSVGSGGQETQYF. In DNA form, the CDR3 reads TGTGCCAGCAGCGTAGGGAGCGGGGGCCAAGAGACCCAGTACTTC.

The chain carries TRBV11-2 and TRBJ1-1, with a weak D call TRBD1 (6 bases). The germline gives CDR1 SGHAT, CDR2 FQNNGV. V was clipped by 1 base and J by 1 base, with 16 bases between them. The length of the CDR3 is 17 residues. DNA for the CDR3: TGTGCCAGCAGCTTAGGTCGGCTACAGGGAGGGAACACTGAAGCTTTCTTT. As protein: CASSLGRLQGGNTEAFF.

The chain is built from TRBV28 and TRBJ1-4; a possible D gene is TRBD1 (5 bases). Trimming removed 7 bases at V and 4 bases at J, with 13 bases between. The CDR3 contains 14 residues. Germline V gene lookup returns CDR1 MDHEN and CDR2 SYDVKM. This chain's CDR3 is CASTGLKYNEKLFF. In nucleotides, the CDR3 is TGTGCCAGCACGGGGCTGAAGTATAATGAAAAACTGTTTTTT.

The rearrangement joins TRBV7-2 to TRBJ2-7, with TRBD1 identical over 10 bases. The CDR3 is 17 amino acids. Germline trimming cut 5 bases from V and 3 bases from J; bases unmatched to any gene: 13. Germline V gene data show CDR1 as SGHTA and CDR2 as FQGNSA. CDR3 sequence reads: CASSQSSRWDRGYEQYF. CDR3 nucleotide sequence: TGTGCCAGCAGCCAATCCTCCCGGTGGGACAGGGGCTACGAGCAGTACTTC.

The chain uses TRBV11-1 and TRBJ2-5, with a weak D call TRBD2 (7 bases). The CDR3 is made up of 13 amino acids. CDR1 is SGHAT and CDR2 is FQDESV in the germline V gene (reference sequence). V was pared by 5 bases and J by 5 bases, with 12 bases between. The CDR3 sequence: CASSRGAVETQYF. The CDR3 coding sequence is TGTGCCAGCAGCCGGGGGGCGGTGGAGACCCAGTACTTC.

This clone has only a few counts. In DNA, the CDR3 is TGCGCCAGCAGCCAAGAAGGGCGGGGGGGGACTGAAGCTTTCTTT. Translation gives CASSQEGRGGTEAFF. This chain uses TRBV4-3 with TRBJ1-1, with D maybe TRBD1 (5 bases). This CDR3 is 15 amino acids long. V lost 0 bases and J 5 bases, leaving 13 bases between the germline ends. Germline V gene lookup returns CDR1 LGHNA and CDR2 YSLEER.

This clone was counted a single time. The chain combines TRBV5-1 with TRBJ2-3; D unclear. The ends were cut back, 1 base at V and 0 bases at J, with 6 bases in the middle. The CDR3 has 14 residues. Germline CDR1 reads SGHRS; CDR2 reads YFSETQ. CDR3 amino acids: CASSLFRSTDTQYF. The CDR3 bases are TGCGCCAGCAGCTTGTTCCGTAGCACAGATACGCAGTATTTT. The full variable domain, with the rest looked up from reference TRBV5-1 and TRBJ2-3, is KAGVTQTPRYLIKTRGQQVTLSCSPISGHRSVSWYQQTPGQGLQFLFEYFSETQRNKGNFPGRFSGRQFSNSRSEMNVSTLELGDSALYLCASSLFRSTDTQYFGPGTRLTVL.

This CDR3 reads CASRRQGSNTGELFF. The CDR3 region has the DNA TGTGCCAGCAGGAGACAGGGGTCGAACACCGGGGAGCTGTTTTTT. The chain carries TRBV6-5 and TRBJ2-2; 8 positions match TRBD1. The CDR3 totals 15 residues. Per the germline V gene, CDR1 is MNHEY and CDR2 is SVGAGI. With 6 bases clipped from V and 0 bases from J, the junction kept 3 bases outside the gene matches.

The J gene is TRBJ1-3, the V gene TRBV4-3, with D maybe TRBD1 (6 bases). The length of the CDR3 is 15 residues. CDR1 and CDR2 (germline): LGHNA, YSLEER. Trimming removed 0 bases at V and 12 bases at J, with 18 bases between. The CDR3 spells CASSQDPSYRDGIYF. The CDR3 DNA reads as TGCGCCAGCAGCCAAGACCCCTCTTACAGGGACGGCATATATTTT.

This chain joins TRBV2 and TRBJ2-5; TRBD2 matches at 14 bases. Germline V gene sequence: CDR1 SNHLY, CDR2 FYNNEI. Trimming removed 6 bases from V and 5 bases from J; junction bases left unmatched: 5. The CDR3 covers 15 residues. Here the CDR3 reads CASSPTSGGEETQYF. CDR3 nucleotides: TGTGCCAGCAGCCCGACTAGCGGGGGGGAGGAGACCCAGTACTTC.

This chain joins TRBV5-6 and TRBJ2-3, with 8 bases aligning to TRBD2. CDR3 length: 15 residues. V trimming: 4 bases; J trimming: 3 bases; junction bases outside the gene matches: 7. CDR1 and CDR2 from the germline V gene are SGHDT and YYEEEE. CDR3 sequence (DNA): TGTGCCAGCAGCACTGTCGGGGGGGCAACAGATACGCAGTATTTT. Its protein product is CASSTVGGATDTQYF.

This chain joins TRBV6-5 and TRBJ1-5, with no clear D. Germline V gene sequence: CDR1 MNHEY, CDR2 SVGAGI. The CDR3 loop spans 14 amino acids. V gave up 2 bases and J gave up 8 bases, with 13 bases separating them. CDR3 DNA: TGTGCCAGCAGTTACAGGGTGACGTCGAAGCCCCAGCATTTT. Translation gives CASSYRVTSKPQHF.

The chain employs TRBV19 and TRBJ1-1; D unresolved. Trimming stripped 4 bases from V and 1 base from J, with 7 bases between. The germline V gene encodes CDR1 LNHDA and CDR2 SQIVND (reference sequence). The CDR3 totals 13 residues. DNA for the CDR3: TGTGCCAGTAGTAGACACTCGAACACTGAAGCTTTCTTT. It yields the protein CASSRHSNTEAFF.

The rearrangement links TRBV9 to TRBJ1-3, with TRBD1 as a possible D gene (5 bases). Germline CDR1 reads SGDLS; CDR2 reads YYNGEE. Trimming removed 4 bases at V and 7 bases at J, with 18 bases between. The CDR3 has 15 amino acids. The DNA for the CDR3 is TGTGCCAGCAGCCTACGACCCGGCGAGGGGAACACCATATATTTT. This encodes CASSLRPGEGNTIYF.

The V gene is TRBV2, the J gene TRBJ1-1; 9 bases map to TRBD1. The CDR3 has 15 residues. Germline V CDR1 and CDR2: SNHLY, FYNNEI. J gave up 1 base and V 7 bases, and 7 bases lay outside the gene matches. The CDR3 DNA sequence: TGTGCCAGCAACGGACAGGGGAATAGGAACACTGAAGCTTTCTTT. Its protein product is CASNGQGNRNTEAFF.

The CDR3 spells CASSLTGGGEKLFF. In nucleotides, the CDR3 is TGTGCCAGCAGCTTGACGGGTGGAGGTGAAAAACTGTTTTTT. V and J are TRBV5-5 and TRBJ1-4; D is unresolved. The CDR3 sequence is 14 residues long. V was pared by 1 base and J by 7 bases, with 11 bases between. From germline, CDR1 is SGHKS and CDR2 YYEKEE (reference sequence).

The chain uses TRBV19 and TRBJ1-1; perhaps TRBD1 as D (5 bases). Germline CDR1 LNHDA, CDR2 SQIVND (reference sequence). Trimming took off 3 bases at V and 4 bases at J, with 15 bases between the two ends. The CDR3 is 15 amino acids. CDR3 bases: TGTGCCAGTAGTATTCCCCGTGGGGGGAGCACTGAAGCTTTCTTT. Translation gives CASSIPRGGSTEAFF.

V gene TRBV5-8 combines with J gene TRBJ2-7, with 11 bases fitting TRBD1. In germline, CDR1 is SGHTS, CDR2 YDEGEE. The CDR3 is 15 amino acids. The trim removed 1 base at V and 3 bases at J, leaving 3 bases unmatched. The CDR3 DNA reads as TGTGCCAGCAGCTTGTACGGGACAGGGGGCTACGAGCAGTACTTC. Translated: CASSLYGTGGYEQYF.

The V gene is TRBV4-3, the J gene TRBJ1-6; D ambiguous. Germline CDR1 LGHNA, CDR2 YSLEER. The CDR3 has 15 amino acids. V gave up 1 base and J gave up 5 bases, with 9 bases separating them. The CDR3 coding sequence is TGCGCCAGCAGCCAAGGCGGCAGTCATAATTCACCCCTCCACTTT. Translated: CASSQGGSHNSPLHF.

The rearrangement joins TRBV7-2 to TRBJ1-3; TRBD1 is a possible D gene (5 bases). The germline V gene encodes CDR1 SGHTA and CDR2 FQGNSA. The V end lost 0 bases, the J end lost 8 bases, and 8 bases lay between the germline ends. CDR3 length: 13 residues. The CDR3: CASSLARVDTIYF. The CDR3 coding sequence is TGTGCCAGCAGCTTAGCCAGGGTAGACACCATATATTTT.

The chain couples TRBV11-1 to TRBJ2-1, with D possibly TRBD2 on 6 matching bases. This CDR3 is 14 amino acids long. In germline, CDR1 is SGHAT, CDR2 FQDESV (reference sequence). Trimming took 5 bases from V and 8 from J, leaving 16 bases between them. The CDR3, as DNA: TGTGCCAGCAGCCGAGGGCCCGGGACTCATGAGCAGTTCTTC. It codes for CASSRGPGTHEQFF.

The rearrangement joins TRBV3-1 (or the pseudogene TRBV3-2) to TRBJ2-1, with 9 bases fitting TRBD1. Per germline, CDR1 LGHDT and CDR2 YNNKEL (reference sequence). The CDR3 is 15 amino acids. V was pared by 5 bases and J by 1 base, with 3 bases of the junction left unmatched. The CDR3 nucleotides read TGTGCCAGCAGCGTACAGGGGGCTTCCTACAATGAGCAGTTCTTC. Translated: CASSVQGASYNEQFF.

This chain connects TRBV15 to TRBJ2-1, with 8 bases identical to TRBD2. J gave up 6 bases and V 8 bases, and 12 bases lay outside the gene matches. Germline CDR1 LNHNV, CDR2 YYDKDF (reference sequence). The CDR3 length is 15 residues. The CDR3 sequence is CATSGGRGDVNEQFF. Here the CDR3 DNA reads TGTGCCACCTCTGGCGGGCGGGGGGACGTCAATGAGCAGTTCTTC.